This TCR beta chain was recovered during a study of T cell changes during pregnancy in multiple sclerosis. V shed 6 bases and J shed 2 bases, with 7 bases lying between them. Germline V lookup: CDR1 MNHNS, CDR2 SASEGT. The length of the CDR3 is 13 residues. Clones were sequenced by immunoSEQ multiplex PCR, and TCRdb holds only the in-frame ones, with some missing. Of about 28,000 clones in the sample, roughly nine tenths were seen once. Sequencing used CD4+ T cells from peripheral blood mononuclear cells, obtained in the second trimester of pregnancy. This TCR came from a female donor with multiple sclerosis, enrolled in a pregnancy study. The chain joins TRBV6-1 to TRBJ2-2; maybe TRBD1 (6 bases). The CDR3 region is CASSGTNTGELFF. CDR3 DNA: TGTGCCAGCAGCGGGACAAACACCGGGGAGCTGTTTTTT.